This entry describes one T cell receptor beta chain. Sequenced by immunoSEQ multiplex PCR; TCRdb stores in-frame clones only, minus some. The table shows 150,000 or so clones, with approximately 92% occurring only once. This sample stems from a study of blood T cell repertoires in COVID-19. Trimming cost V 0 bases and J 7 bases; bases outside gene matches: 7. Germline V gene data show CDR1 as LGHNA and CDR2 as YSLEER. The CDR3 has 16 residues. The receptor comes from a man aged 18-30 years with COVID-19, enrolled during active disease. The sample taken for sequencing was peripheral blood. The chain joins TRBV4-3 to TRBJ1-4, with TRBD1 matching over 8 bases. CDR3 protein: CASSQEDRAGSEKLFF. The CDR3, as DNA: TGCGCCAGCAGCCAAGAGGACAGGGCAGGTAGTGAAAAACTGTTTTTT.